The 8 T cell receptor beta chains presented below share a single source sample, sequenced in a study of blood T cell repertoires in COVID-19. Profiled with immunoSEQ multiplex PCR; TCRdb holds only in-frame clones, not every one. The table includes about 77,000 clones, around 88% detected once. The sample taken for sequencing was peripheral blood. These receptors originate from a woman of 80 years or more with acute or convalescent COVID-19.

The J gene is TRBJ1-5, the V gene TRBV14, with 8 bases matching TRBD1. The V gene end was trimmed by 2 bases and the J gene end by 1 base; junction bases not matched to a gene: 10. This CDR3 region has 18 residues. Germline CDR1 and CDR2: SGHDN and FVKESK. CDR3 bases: TGTGCCAGCAGCCAACCCAGGGAGGGACAGGTAAGCAATCAGCCCCAGCATTTT. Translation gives CASSQPREGQVSNQPQHF.

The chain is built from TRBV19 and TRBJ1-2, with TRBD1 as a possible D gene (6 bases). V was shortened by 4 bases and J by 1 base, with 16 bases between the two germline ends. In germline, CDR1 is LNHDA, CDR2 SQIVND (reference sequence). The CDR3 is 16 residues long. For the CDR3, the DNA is TGTGCCAGTAGTACCTCGGGGGGACATGATAACTATGGCTACACCTTC. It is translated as CASSTSGGHDNYGYTF.

DNA for the CDR3: TGTGCCAGCTCCCCGGGGGGCCGGTATGGCTACACCTTC. Translated, it gives CASSPGGRYGYTF. The chain couples TRBV6-4 to TRBJ1-2; a possible D gene is TRBD1 (6 bases). With 8 bases removed from V and 5 bases from J, the gap between germline ends came to 15 bases. CDR1 and CDR2 from the germline V gene are MRHNA and SNTAGT. The CDR3 is 13 amino acids.

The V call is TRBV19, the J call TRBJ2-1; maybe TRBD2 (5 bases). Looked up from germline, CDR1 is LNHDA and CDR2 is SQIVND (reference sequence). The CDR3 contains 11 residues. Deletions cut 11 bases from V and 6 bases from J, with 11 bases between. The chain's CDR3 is CASGKGNEQFF. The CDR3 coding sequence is TGTGCCTCCGGGAAGGGCAATGAGCAGTTCTTC.

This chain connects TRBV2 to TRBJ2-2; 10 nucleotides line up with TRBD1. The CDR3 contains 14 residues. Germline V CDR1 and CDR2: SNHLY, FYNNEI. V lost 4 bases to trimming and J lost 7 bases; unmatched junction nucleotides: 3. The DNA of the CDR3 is TGTGCCAGCAGTGGGACAGGGGGAAACGGGGAGCTGTTTTTT. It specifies CASSGTGGNGELFF.

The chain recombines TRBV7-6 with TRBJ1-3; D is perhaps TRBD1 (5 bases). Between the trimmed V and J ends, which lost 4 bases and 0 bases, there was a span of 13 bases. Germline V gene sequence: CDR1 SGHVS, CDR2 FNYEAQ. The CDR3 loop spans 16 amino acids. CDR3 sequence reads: CASSSWQGNSGNTIYF. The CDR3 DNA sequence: TGTGCCAGCAGCTCATGGCAGGGAAACTCTGGAAACACCATATATTTT.

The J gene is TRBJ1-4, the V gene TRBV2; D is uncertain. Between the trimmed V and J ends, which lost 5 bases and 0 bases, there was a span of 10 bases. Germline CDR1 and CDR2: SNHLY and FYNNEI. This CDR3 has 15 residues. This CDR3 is CASSPQLATNEKLFF. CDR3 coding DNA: TGTGCCAGCAGTCCTCAACTTGCAACTAATGAAAAACTGTTTTTT.

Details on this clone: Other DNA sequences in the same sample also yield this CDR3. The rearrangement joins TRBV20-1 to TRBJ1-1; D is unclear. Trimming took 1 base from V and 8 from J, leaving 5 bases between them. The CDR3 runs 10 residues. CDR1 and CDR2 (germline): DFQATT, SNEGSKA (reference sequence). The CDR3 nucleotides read TGCAGTGCTAGAGTGAGCGAAGCTTTCTTT. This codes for CSARVSEAFF.